This T cell receptor (beta chain) was sequenced for a study of CD4 T cells in relation to SARS-CoV-2 and coronaviruses. Using immunoSEQ multiplex PCR, the repertoire was profiled, and TCRdb retains in-frame clones only, with some absent. The data hold about 31,000 clones, with under 80% observed a single time. General study results and limits: Compared with monoreactive clones, crossreactive clones showed significantly weaker SARS-CoV-2 expansion.

On this clone itself: Antigen unknown.

The source of this sequence is an adult with COVID-19. Sequenced sample: memory CD4+ T cells from PBMCs, cultured in vitro.

CDR3 sequence (DNA): TGCGCCAGCAGCCAAGAACTAGCGGGAGTAGAGACCCAGTACTTC. This encodes CASSQELAGVETQYF. The rearrangement joins TRBV4-1 to TRBJ2-5, with 11 bases fitting TRBD2. The CDR3 length is 15 residues. With 0 bases clipped from V and 4 bases from J, the junction kept 1 base outside the gene matches. Per germline, CDR1 MGHRA and CDR2 YSYEKL.